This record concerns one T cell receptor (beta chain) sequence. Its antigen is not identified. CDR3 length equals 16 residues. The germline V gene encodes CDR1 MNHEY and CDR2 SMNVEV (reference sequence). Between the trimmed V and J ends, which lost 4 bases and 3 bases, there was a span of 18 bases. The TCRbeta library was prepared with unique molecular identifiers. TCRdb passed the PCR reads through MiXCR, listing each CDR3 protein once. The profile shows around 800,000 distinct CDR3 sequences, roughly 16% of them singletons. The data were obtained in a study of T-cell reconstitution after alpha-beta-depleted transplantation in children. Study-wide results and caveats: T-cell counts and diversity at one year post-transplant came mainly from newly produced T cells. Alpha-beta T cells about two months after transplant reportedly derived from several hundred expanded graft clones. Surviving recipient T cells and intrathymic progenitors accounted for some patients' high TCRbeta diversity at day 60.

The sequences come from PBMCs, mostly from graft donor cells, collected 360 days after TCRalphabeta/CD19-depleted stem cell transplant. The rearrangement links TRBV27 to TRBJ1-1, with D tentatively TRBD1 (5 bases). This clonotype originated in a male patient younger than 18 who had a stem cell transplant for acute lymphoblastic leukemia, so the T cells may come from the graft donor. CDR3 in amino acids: CASSSLQGGLYTEAFF. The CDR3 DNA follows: TGTGCCAGCAGTTCCCTCCAGGGCGGTCTGTACACTGAAGCTTTCTTT.